This TCR beta chain is drawn from a study of blood T cell repertoires in COVID-19. About the study: Samples of COVID-19 (acute and convalescent) were obtained from the United States, Italy and Spain. The cDNA or gDNA used as material had been derived from T cells, B-cell-depleted T cells, or PBMCs.

The V end was cut by 0 bases, the J end by 7 bases, with 14 bases between. The germline CDR1 and CDR2 sequences are SGDLS and YYNGEE. This CDR3 region has 14 residues. Original handling: How many nucleated cells were present was estimated from reference gene primer amplification. Profiling relied on immunoSEQ multiplex PCR, and the TCRdb table lists in-frame clones only, not all of them. That table gives V, J and clone size, and the DNA gave D and trimming. Of about 78,000 clones in the sample, 60% to 80% are singletons; the top ten hold about 10%. This clone was picked up a small number of times. This rearrangement joins TRBV9 to TRBJ2-7; maybe TRBD1 (5 bases). The source material was peripheral blood. The clonotype was recovered from a human donor in a cohort sampled during active COVID-19. CDR3 nucleotide sequence: TGTGCCAGCAGCGTAGACGGCAGGGTGGGGGAGCAGTACTTC. It translates to CASSVDGRVGEQYF.